This T cell receptor beta chain comes out of a study of cytotoxic CD8 clonotypes in ibrutinib-treated CLL. Study information: Across the patients, about a dozen were relapsed/refractory, over 14 treatment-naive and approximately 17 IGHV unmutated. After median roughly 70 months, approximately 15 stayed in remission, about twelve progressed; responses 25 or so partial, 2 complete. Response samples were taken after a median of approximately 12 months on treatment, range 6 to 36.

The CDR3 has 15 residues. Germline assignment: CDR1 MGHRA and CDR2 YSYEKL. V gave up 5 bases and J gave up 6 bases, with 17 bases separating them. The study's findings and limits: Baseline-level clonality went beyond age-matched healthy donors and moved in step with circulating CD8+ T-cell counts.

Concerning this clone itself: What it binds is not known.

Measured with immunoSEQ multiplex PCR; TCRdb has only the in-frame clones, and not every one. The sample has about 17,000 clones, roughly four fifths seen once; the top ten hold about 18%. The TCR originated in a human donor with chronic lymphocytic leukemia. Material: PBMCs, obtained before ibrutinib treatment. The V call is TRBV4-1, the J call TRBJ2-4; either TRBD1 or TRBD2 may supply D (5 bases each). For the CDR3, the DNA is TGCGCCAGCAGCGGCGATCGGGGCATACTAAACATTCAGTACTTC. Protein sequence: CASSGDRGILNIQYF.